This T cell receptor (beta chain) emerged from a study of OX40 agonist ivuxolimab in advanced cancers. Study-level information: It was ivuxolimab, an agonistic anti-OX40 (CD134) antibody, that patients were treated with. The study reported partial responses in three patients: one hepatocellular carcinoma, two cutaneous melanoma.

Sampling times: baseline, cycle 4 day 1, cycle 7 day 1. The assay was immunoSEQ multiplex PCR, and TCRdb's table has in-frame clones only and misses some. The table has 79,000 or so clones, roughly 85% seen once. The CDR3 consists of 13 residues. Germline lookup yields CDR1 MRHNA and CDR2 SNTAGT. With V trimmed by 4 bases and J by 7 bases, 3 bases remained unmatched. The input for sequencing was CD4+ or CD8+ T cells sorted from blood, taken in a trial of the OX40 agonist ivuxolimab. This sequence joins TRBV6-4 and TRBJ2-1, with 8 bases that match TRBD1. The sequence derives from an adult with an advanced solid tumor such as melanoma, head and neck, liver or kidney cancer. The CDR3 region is CASSGRQGNEQFF. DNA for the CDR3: TGTGCCAGCAGTGGCCGACAGGGGAATGAGCAGTTCTTC.